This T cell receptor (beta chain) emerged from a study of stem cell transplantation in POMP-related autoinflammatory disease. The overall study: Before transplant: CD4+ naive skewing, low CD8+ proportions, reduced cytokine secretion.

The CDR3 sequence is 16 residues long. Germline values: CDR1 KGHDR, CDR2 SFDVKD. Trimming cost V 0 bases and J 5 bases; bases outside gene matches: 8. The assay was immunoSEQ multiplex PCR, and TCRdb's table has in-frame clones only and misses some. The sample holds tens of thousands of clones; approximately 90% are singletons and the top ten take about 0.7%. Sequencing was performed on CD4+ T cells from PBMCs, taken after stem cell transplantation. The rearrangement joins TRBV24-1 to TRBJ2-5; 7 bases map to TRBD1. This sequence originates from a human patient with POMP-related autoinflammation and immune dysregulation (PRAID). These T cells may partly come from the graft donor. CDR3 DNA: TGTGCCACCAGTGATTTGGGGAACAGGGGACGGGAGACCCAGTACTTC. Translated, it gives CATSDLGNRGRETQYF.